This T cell receptor beta chain was found in a study of blood T cell repertoires in COVID-19. Study at large: Samples came from the United States, Italy and Spain, spanning acute and convalescent COVID-19.

In the study's own analysis: Amplification of reference gene primers provided the estimated nucleated cell counts. Sequenced by immunoSEQ multiplex PCR; TCRdb stores in-frame clones only, minus some. That table furnishes V, J and clone size, whereas the DNA furnished D and trimming. The repertoire holds 300,000 to 400,000 clones, with approximately 87% as singletons. Germline trimming cut 0 bases from V and 5 bases from J; bases unmatched to any gene: 7. The CDR3 has 15 amino acids. The V gene's germline CDR1 is MGHRA and CDR2 YSYEKL. Patients from Seattle were sampled longitudinally, starting during active infection.

This TCR derives from a woman aged 50 to 60 with COVID-19, enrolled during active disease. Sequencing used peripheral blood. V and J are TRBV4-1 and TRBJ2-7, with 7 nucleotides matching TRBD2. The CDR3 nucleotides read TGCGCCAGCAGCCAAGAACGAGGGAGGGCGAACGAGCAGTACTTC. Residues: CASSQERGRANEQYF.